This T cell receptor beta chain was captured by sequencing in a study of CD8+ T cells in alopecia areata. Extracted from the samples, RNA was reverse transcribed into cDNA to serve as the sequencing template. Sequenced by immunoSEQ multiplex PCR; TCRdb stores in-frame clones only, minus some. The sample lists about 6,900 clones; around 70% were seen once. Specified treatment: oral pan-JAK inhibitor, 5-10 mg twice daily. Alopecia areata patients gave lesional scalp punch biopsies and peripheral blood samples. There are 15 residues in the CDR3. The germline gives CDR1 MNHNS, CDR2 SASEGT. V was pared by 7 bases and J by 7 bases, with 17 bases between.

The receptor's source is a human donor with alopecia areata. The genes are TRBV6-1 and TRBJ1-6; D is uncertain. Here the sequenced sample was skin, taken at week 4, from a patient treated with tofacitinib. CDR3 sequence (DNA): TGTGCCAGCATCCGGGGTGGGGAGCGAAATTCACCCCTCCACTTT. Protein: CASIRGGERNSPLHF.